A single sample is the source of the 4 T cell receptor beta chains below, sequenced in a study of OX40 agonist ivuxolimab in advanced cancers. Clones were sequenced by immunoSEQ multiplex PCR, and TCRdb holds only the in-frame ones, with some missing. Among around 80,000 clones listed, approximately 88% were seen once. The specimen comprised CD4+ or CD8+ T cells sorted from blood, sampled in a trial of the OX40 agonist ivuxolimab. The receptors come from an adult with an advanced solid tumor such as melanoma, head and neck, liver or kidney cancer.

This chain connects TRBV6-5 to TRBJ2-2; D gene uncertain. This CDR3 has 12 residues. V was cut by 2 bases and J by 7 bases, with 5 bases left in between. The V gene's germline CDR1 is MNHEY and CDR2 SVGAGI. CDR3: CASSYHLGELFF. CDR3 DNA: TGTGCCAGCAGTTACCATCTCGGGGAGCTGTTTTTT.

This clone was found once. The chain links TRBV19 to TRBJ1-1; TRBD1 is a possible D gene (6 bases). Per germline, CDR1 LNHDA and CDR2 SQIVND (reference sequence). This CDR3 is built from 15 residues. The V end lost 0 bases, the J end lost 5 bases, and 13 bases lay between the germline ends. The CDR3 nucleotides read TGTGCCAGTAGTATAGATACAGGGTTAGGGACTGAAGCTTTCTTT. Protein: CASSIDTGLGTEAFF.

The chain couples TRBV5-1 to TRBJ2-5; TRBD1 is a possible D gene (6 bases). The CDR3 is 14 residues long. Trimming pared 0 bases from V and 2 bases from J, leaving 8 bases between. Germline V CDR1 and CDR2: SGHRS, YFSETQ. In nucleotides, the CDR3 is TGCGCCAGCAGCTTGGTACAGGGACAAGAGACCCAGTACTTC. This codes for CASSLVQGQETQYF. Full variable domain (remainder filled in from reference TRBV5-1 and TRBJ2-5): KAGVTQTPRYLIKTRGQQVTLSCSPISGHRSVSWYQQTPGQGLQFLFEYFSETQRNKGNFPGRFSGRQFSNSRSEMNVSTLELGDSALYLCASSLVQGQETQYFGPGTRLLVL.

V gene TRBV10-2 combines with J gene TRBJ2-7; no clear D. Germline V gene lookup returns CDR1 WSHSY and CDR2 SAAADI. The CDR3 covers 13 residues. Trimming removed 8 bases from V and 1 base from J, with 12 bases in between. The CDR3 loop reads CASRDFPSYEQYF. The CDR3 DNA follows: TGCGCCAGCCGAGACTTTCCGTCCTACGAGCAGTACTTC.